Listed here are 7 T cell receptor beta chains from one sample, sequenced in a study of blood T cells in healthy people across ages. Through a sample-barcoded 5' primer and a J-beta primer mix, a second PCR was run for about 6 to 11 cycles. TCRdb independently ran MiXCR on the 5' RACE reads; one entry per CDR3 protein. The sample yields more than 800,000 distinct CDR3 sequences, 29% seen once. Sequencing input: blood. The origin of the receptors is an elderly woman in good health.

Comment on this clonotype: At one of its ends the junction is not consistent with the germline gene, which may arise from a read error. The chain combines TRBV12-3 or TRBV12-4 with TRBJ2-4; D is possibly TRBD2 (7 bases). The CDR3 covers 15 residues. The CDR3 region is CDSSQGGGGPNIQYF. The CDR3 region has the DNA TGTGACAGCAGTCAGGGCGGCGGGGGCCCAAACATTCAGTACTTC.

This clonotype was recorded a few times. V is TRBV5-1 and J is TRBJ1-4; 7 bases align to TRBD1. The CDR3 spans 14 residues. Germline trimming cut 3 bases from V and 3 bases from J; bases unmatched to any gene: 2. Germline lookup yields CDR1 SGHRS and CDR2 YFSETQ. In DNA form, the CDR3 reads TGCGCCAGCAGCTCACAGGGGTCTAATGAAAAACTGTTTTTT. Translation: CASSSQGSNEKLFF.

In this sample, this clonotype turned up many times. The chain carries TRBV3-1 and TRBJ2-3; D is unresolved. Germline CDR1 LGHDT, CDR2 YNNKEL (reference sequence). CDR3 length: 13 amino acids. V gave up 4 bases and J gave up 7 bases, with 12 bases separating them. As DNA, the CDR3 is TGTGCCAGCAGCCCGAGATCACCCTATACGCAGTATTTT. This translates into CASSPRSPYTQYF.

Concerning this clonotype: No conserved phenylalanine or tryptophan is present at the end of the CDR3, so a read error is the likely explanation. As DNA, the CDR3 is TGCGCCAGCAGTGAGTTGGGCAGGGAGGAGACCCAGTACTGC. It is translated as CASSELGREETQYC. This chain joins TRBV10-1 and TRBJ2-5, with D tentatively TRBD1 or TRBD2 (5 bases each). This CDR3 region has 14 residues. Germline-derived CDR1 and CDR2 are WNHNN and SYGVQD (reference sequence). Trimming left V 1 base short and J 5 bases short, with 11 bases between.

This clonotype has just a few counts. This may arise from a read error, as a much more abundant clone is one base away. The chain carries TRBV24-1 and TRBJ2-5; TRBD1 aligns across 9 bases. Trimming at V came to 4 bases and at J to 11 bases, leaving 16 bases not matched to a gene. The CDR3 consists of 16 residues. Germline V gene sequence: CDR1 KGHDR, CDR2 SFDVKD. CDR3 sequence reads: CATSDRGQGRRDEQYF. For the CDR3, the DNA is TGTGCCACCAGTGACCGAGGACAGGGGAGAAGGGATGAGCAGTACTTC.

This clonotype was seen more than once but under ten times. This could be a read error, since a much larger clone is one nucleotide away. This rearrangement joins TRBV14 to TRBJ2-1; D is uncertain. This CDR3 spans 12 amino acids. Germline lookup yields CDR1 SGHDN and CDR2 FVKESK. CDR3 coding DNA: TGTGCCGGCAGCCAAGAATACGGTGAGCAGTTCTTC. This codes for CAGSQEYGEQFF.

The V call is TRBV4-3, the J call TRBJ2-3; TRBD2 is a possible D gene (6 bases). This CDR3 has 15 residues. V was clipped by 1 base and J by 14 bases, with 22 bases between them. Looked up from germline, CDR1 is LGHNA and CDR2 is YSLEER. The chain's CDR3 is CASSQGGGPGNTMYF. As DNA, the CDR3 is TGCGCCAGCAGCCAAGGGGGAGGCCCTGGAAACACCATGTATTTT.